Below, one T cell receptor beta chain is given with its context. The data were obtained in a study of blood T cell repertoires in COVID-19. This CDR3 has 12 residues. The ends were cut back, 4 bases at V and 4 bases at J, with 8 bases in the middle. Profiled with immunoSEQ multiplex PCR; TCRdb holds only in-frame clones, not every one. The sample contains about 140,000 clones, almost 80% of which appear only once. The V call is TRBV12-3 or TRBV12-4, the J call TRBJ2-7, with no clear D. The specimen was peripheral blood. The TCR sequence derives from a man aged 60 to 75 who had recovered from COVID-19. The CDR3 DNA is TGTGCCAGCAGTTCATTCCGGTACGAGCAGTACTTC. Translated, it gives CASSSFRYEQYF.